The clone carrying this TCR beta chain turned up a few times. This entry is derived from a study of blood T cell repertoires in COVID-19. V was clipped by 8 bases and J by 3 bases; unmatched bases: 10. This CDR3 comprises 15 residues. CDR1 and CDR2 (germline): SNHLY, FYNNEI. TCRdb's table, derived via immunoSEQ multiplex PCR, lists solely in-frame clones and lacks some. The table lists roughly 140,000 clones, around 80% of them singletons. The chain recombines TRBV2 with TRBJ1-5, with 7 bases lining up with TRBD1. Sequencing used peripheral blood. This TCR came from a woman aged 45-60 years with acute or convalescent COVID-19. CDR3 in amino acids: CASGGGQANNQPQHF. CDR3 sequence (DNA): TGTGCCAGCGGCGGAGGACAGGCCAACAATCAGCCCCAGCATTTT.